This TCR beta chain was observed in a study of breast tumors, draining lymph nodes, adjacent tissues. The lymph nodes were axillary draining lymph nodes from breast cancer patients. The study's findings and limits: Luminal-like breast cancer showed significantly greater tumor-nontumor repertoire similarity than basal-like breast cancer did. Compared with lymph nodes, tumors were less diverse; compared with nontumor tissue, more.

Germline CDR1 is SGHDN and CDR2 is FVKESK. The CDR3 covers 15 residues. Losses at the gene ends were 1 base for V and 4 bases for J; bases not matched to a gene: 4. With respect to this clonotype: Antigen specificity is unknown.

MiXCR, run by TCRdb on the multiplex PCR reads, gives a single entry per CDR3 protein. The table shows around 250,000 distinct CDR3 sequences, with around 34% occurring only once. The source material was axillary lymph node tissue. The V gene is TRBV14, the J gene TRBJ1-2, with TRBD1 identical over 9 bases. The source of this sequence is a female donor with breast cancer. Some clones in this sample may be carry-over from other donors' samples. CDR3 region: CASSQAGTGRYGYTF. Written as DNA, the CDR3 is TGTGCCAGCAGCCAAGCCGGGACAGGGCGCTATGGCTACACCTTC. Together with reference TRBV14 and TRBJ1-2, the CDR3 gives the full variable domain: EAGVTQFPSHSVIEKGQTVTLRCDPISGHDNLYWYRRVMGKEIKFLLHFVKESKQDESGMPNNRFLAERTGGTYSTLKVQPAELEDSGVYFCASSQAGTGRYGYTFGSGTRLTVV.